Listed below are T cell receptor beta chains from one sample, sequenced in a study of cytomegalovirus exposure and HLA in healthy donors. Assay: immunoSEQ multiplex PCR; the TCRdb copy retains only in-frame clones and omits some. The sample table sets out about 190,000 clones. Sequencing used PBMCs. The receptor source for this set is a woman aged 30 to 39 in good health and CMV-seropositive. Each CDR3 is given with its conserved first and last residue. The D gene is left open where the match is weak.

TRBV19	14	.	TRBJ1-2	TGTGCCAGTAGTATTTGGAGGAGAAACTATGGCTACACCTTC	CASSIWRRNYGYTF
TRBV7-2	14	.	TRBJ2-1	TGTGCCAGCAGCCTAATCCCGGGCTACAATGAGCAGTTCTTC	CASSLIPGYNEQFF
TRBV9	15	TRBD1	TRBJ2-7	TGTGCCAGCAGCGTAGGAGGGACAGGGGGCGTCGAGCAGTACTTC	CASSVGGTGGVEQYF
TRBV27	14	.	TRBJ2-1	TGTGCCAGCAGTTTAGGACTCCTAGGCAATGAGCAGTTCTTC	CASSLGLLGNEQFF
TRBV30	12	.	TRBJ2-7	TGTGCCTGGAGTTCTCAGGGCTACGAGCAGTACTTC	CAWSSQGYEQYF
TRBV5-6	14	.	TRBJ2-1	TGTGCCAGCAGCTTATTCACTAGTACCCATGAGCAGTTCTTC	CASSLFTSTHEQFF
TRBV19	13	.	TRBJ1-1	TGTGCCAGTAGCCACAACAGGAACACTGAAGCTTTCTTT	CASSHNRNTEAFF
TRBV10-3	13	TRBD2	TRBJ2-5	TGTGCCATCAGTGGGGGGGGAGAAGAGACCCAGTACTTC	CAISGGGEETQYF
TRBV11-2	11	.	TRBJ2-5	TGTGCCAGCAGCTTTAGTGAGACCCAGTACTTC	CASSFSETQYF
TRBV5-4	16	.	TRBJ1-2	TGTGCCAGCAGCTTGGTAGGGCAGGGTGAGGACTATGGCTACACCTTC	CASSLVGQGEDYGYTF
TRBV29-1	16	TRBD1	TRBJ1-2	TGCAGCGTTCTACCGGGACAGGGGGCGTCGGGCTATGGCTACACCTTC	CSVLPGQGASGYGYTF
TRBV18	15	TRBD1	TRBJ2-5	TGTGCCAGCTCATGGGGGACAGGGGTTCAAGAGACCCAGTACTTC	CASSWGTGVQETQYF
TRBV5-1	14	.	TRBJ1-4	TGCGCCAGCAGTCGACAGTGGGGGCGTGAAAAACTGTTTTTT	CASSRQWGREKLFF
TRBV9	15	TRBD1	TRBJ1-4	TGTGCCAGCAGCGTGAGGACAGGGCTGGGTGAAAAACTGTTTTTT	CASSVRTGLGEKLFF
TRBV19	12	.	TRBJ2-2	TGTGCCAGTAATAGGAGGGTCGGGGAGCTGTTTTTT	CASNRRVGELFF
TRBV19	16	TRBD1	TRBJ1-1	TGTGCCAGTAGTACCTTCCCGGGACAGGGAAACACTGAAGCTTTCTTT	CASSTFPGQGNTEAFF
TRBV6-5	14	.	TRBJ2-2	TGTGCCAGCAGTTACTCAGGGGTGAGCGGGGAGCTGTTTTTT	CASSYSGVSGELFF
TRBV7-9	16	.	TRBJ2-1	TGTGCCAGCAGCGACGTGGCTAGCTCTTCCTACAATGAGCAGTTCTTC	CASSDVASSSYNEQFF
TRBV7-9	15	.	TRBJ1-5	TGTGCCAGCAGCTTGGGCAGTGGATCTTTCCAGCCCCAGCATTTT	CASSLGSGSFQPQHF
TRBV5-1	16	TRBD2	TRBJ2-7	TGCGCTAGCAGCCTTCTGACTAGCGGGAGTTCGAACGAGCAGTACTTC	CASSLLTSGSSNEQYF
TRBV7-8	15	TRBD2	TRBJ2-1	TGTGCCAGCAGCTTGCGGGAGTTGCGATACAATGAGCAGTTCTTC	CASSLRELRYNEQFF
TRBV18	15	TRBD1	TRBJ1-1	TGTGCCAGCTACCCGGGACAGGGACTGAACACTGAAGCTTTCTTT	CASYPGQGLNTEAFF
TRBV10-1	15	TRBD1	TRBJ2-7	TGCGCCAGCAGCGCCTGGACAGGGGTCTCCTACGAGCAGTACTTC	CASSAWTGVSYEQYF
TRBV7-2	15	.	TRBJ1-3	TGTGCCAGCAGCTTAGCCACAGCAAAGGAAAACACCATATATTTT	CASSLATAKENTIYF
TRBV10-3	15	TRBD1	TRBJ1-5	TGTGCCATCAGTGGTGTCGGGGACAGGGATCAGCCCCAGCATTTT	CAISGVGDRDQPQHF
TRBV5-6	15	.	TRBJ1-2	TGTGCCAGCAGCCTATCATTCTTGGGCAACTATGGCTACACCTTC	CASSLSFLGNYGYTF
TRBV30	14	TRBD1	TRBJ2-3	TGTGCCTGGACCCTGGGACAGGGGGCGGATACGCAGTATTTT	CAWTLGQGADTQYF
TRBV18	17	TRBD2	TRBJ2-5	TGTGCCAGCTCCCTGGGGACTAGCGGGAGTCGTAGGGAGACCCAGTACTTC	CASSLGTSGSRRETQYF
TRBV5-1	14	.	TRBJ1-1	TGCGCCAGCAGAATCATTACAGAGAACACTGAAGCTTTCTTT	CASRIITENTEAFF
TRBV4-1	17	.	TRBJ1-4	TGCGCCAGCAGCCAAGGAGGGATCCTGCCAACTAATGAAAAACTGTTTTTT	CASSQGGILPTNEKLFF
TRBV4-1	14	TRBD1	TRBJ1-2	TGCGCCAGCAGCCAACACAGGGGAAACTATGGCTACACCTTC	CASSQHRGNYGYTF
TRBV19	13	TRBD1	TRBJ2-7	TGTGCCAGTAGCACTGGGACAGACTACGAGCAGTACTTC	CASSTGTDYEQYF
TRBV10-2	11	.	TRBJ1-1	TGCGCCAGCACCACGCGGGCTGAAGCTTTCTTT	CASTTRAEAFF
TRBV5-1	18	TRBD2	TRBJ2-1	TGCGCCAGCAGCTATATTTATATAGCGGGAGAATGGAACAATGAGCAGTTCTTC	CASSYIYIAGEWNNEQFF
TRBV7-2	14	TRBD2	TRBJ2-7	TGTGCCAGCAGCGGGGGACTAGCTTCCTACGAGCAGTACTTC	CASSGGLASYEQYF
TRBV18	16	.	TRBJ1-3	TGTGCCAGCTCACGCGAGGACAGTTTCTCTGGAAACACCATATATTTT	CASSREDSFSGNTIYF
TRBV27	11	.	TRBJ2-1	TGTGCCAGCAGTTTTAGAGGGGAGCAGTTCTTC	CASSFRGEQFF
TRBV4-1	15	TRBD1	TRBJ1-4	TGCGCCAGCAGCTGGGACAGAGCCCTAGATGAAAAACTGTTTTTT	CASSWDRALDEKLFF
TRBV6-1	13	TRBD2	TRBJ2-1	TGTGCCGGCACTAGCGGGGGCGAAAATGAGCAGTTCTTC	CAGTSGGENEQFF
TRBV4-2	15	.	TRBJ1-1	TGTGCCAGCAGTCTCCGGCCCACAGGGAGCACTGAAGCTTTCTTT	CASSLRPTGSTEAFF
TRBV7-8	15	.	TRBJ1-2	TGTGCCAGCAGCTTAGCGGTTTGGAGAGACTATGGCTACACCTTC	CASSLAVWRDYGYTF
TRBV5-4	12	TRBD2	TRBJ2-1	TGTGCCAGCAGCTCCGGGGGGATTGAGCAGTTCTTC	CASSSGGIEQFF
TRBV19	11	.	TRBJ1-1	TGTGCCAGTAGTATTCTCCTTCGGGCTTTCTTT	CASSILLRAFF
TRBV6-1	14	TRBD1	TRBJ2-5	TGTGCCAGCAGTCAATTGGACAGGGAAGAGACCCAGTACTTC	CASSQLDREETQYF
TRBV2	11	.	TRBJ2-1	TGTGCCAGCAGTGTGGGGCCAGGGCAGTTCTTC	CASSVGPGQFF
TRBV19	13	.	TRBJ1-1	TGTGCCAGTAGTATGGGGCTGAACACTGAAGCTTTCTTT	CASSMGLNTEAFF
TRBV10-1	18	TRBD1	TRBJ2-2	TGCGCCAGCAGTGAGCCGGGACAGGGAGGGACGAACACCGGGGAGCTGTTTTTT	CASSEPGQGGTNTGELFF
TRBV28	18	.	TRBJ1-5	TGTGCCAGCAGTCTAAGACAGGCCTCCGGAAAAAGCAATCAGCCCCAGCATTTT	CASSLRQASGKSNQPQHF
TRBV4-1	15	.	TRBJ2-5	TGCGCCAGCAGCCAAGAAGAGTACGTCCGAGAGACCCAGTACTTC	CASSQEEYVRETQYF
TRBV6-5	13	.	TRBJ1-1	TGTGCCAGCACCTCAGGGTTGAACACTGAAGCTTTCTTT	CASTSGLNTEAFF
TRBV19	13	.	TRBJ1-1	TGTGCCAGTAGTCCAGGACAGAACACTGAAGCTTTCTTT	CASSPGQNTEAFF
TRBV9	15	.	TRBJ2-1	TGTGCCAGCAGCGCGGCCGGGAGCTCCTACAATGAGCAGTTCTTC	CASSAAGSSYNEQFF
TRBV9	16	.	TRBJ1-5	TGTGCCAGCAGCGCATCCCTAGGGGTTGTAAATCAGCCCCAGCATTTT	CASSASLGVVNQPQHF
TRBV29-1	13	TRBD1	TRBJ2-5	TGCAGCGTTGCGGGACAGGGCGCCTCATGGCAGTACTTC	CSVAGQGASWQYF
TRBV7-6	14	TRBD1	TRBJ2-5	TGTGCCAGCAGCCCGGGACAGCTCGATGAGACCCAGTACTTC	CASSPGQLDETQYF